The rows below give T cell receptor beta chains drawn from one sample of a study of blood T cell repertoires in COVID-19. Sequencing used immunoSEQ multiplex PCR; TCRdb keeps in-frame clones, though not all of them. The table has 150,000 or so clones, around nine tenths seen once. Sequenced: PBMCs or T cells enriched from blood (not recorded which). These receptors originate from a woman aged 50 to 60 who had recovered from COVID-19. Both conserved end residues are part of each CDR3. A D gene is named only where the DNA matches it firmly. Rows give clone size only sometimes, using once, few, many, or a class for an expanded clone.

j_call: TRBJ1-1
v_call: TRBV6-2/TRBV6-3
d_call: -
clone_size: few
cdr3_nt: TGTGCCAGCAGTTCCAATCTCCAGGGAGGAGCTGAAGCTTTCTTT
cdr3_aa: CASSSNLQGGAEAFF

j_call: TRBJ1-1
v_call: TRBV5-1
d_call: TRBD1
clone_size: -
cdr3_nt: TGCGCCAGCACACCCGCGGGACAGATGAACACTGAAGCTTTCTTT
cdr3_aa: CASTPAGQMNTEAFF

j_call: TRBJ1-6
v_call: TRBV27
d_call: -
clone_size: -
cdr3_nt: TGTGCCAGCAGTTGGAGGCGGAGCTCCTATAATTCACCCCTCCACTTT
cdr3_aa: CASSWRRSSYNSPLHF

j_call: TRBJ1-1
v_call: TRBV7-2
d_call: -
clone_size: -
cdr3_nt: TGTGCCAGCAGCCTCGACTCGGCGGGGAACACTGAAGCTTTCTTT
cdr3_aa: CASSLDSAGNTEAFF

j_call: TRBJ2-3
v_call: TRBV7-2
d_call: TRBD2
clone_size: -
cdr3_nt: TGTGCCAGCAGCTTAGAACCCCGGCTAGCGGGGGGGCTAGATACGCAGTATTTT
cdr3_aa: CASSLEPRLAGGLDTQYF

j_call: TRBJ1-4
v_call: TRBV7-9
d_call: TRBD1
clone_size: -
cdr3_nt: TGTGCCAGCAGCTTAGACAGGGGTTTTGCTAATGAAAAACTGTTTTTT
cdr3_aa: CASSLDRGFANEKLFF

j_call: TRBJ1-2
v_call: TRBV7-2
d_call: TRBD1
clone_size: -
cdr3_nt: TGTGCCAGCAGCTTAGATCTCTGGGACAGCTATGGCTACACCTTC
cdr3_aa: CASSLDLWDSYGYTF

j_call: TRBJ1-1
v_call: TRBV19
d_call: -
clone_size: -
cdr3_nt: TGTGCCAGTAGTATAGGGATAGGACAGTTCAACACTGAAGCTTTCTTT
cdr3_aa: CASSIGIGQFNTEAFF

j_call: TRBJ1-5
v_call: TRBV5-1
d_call: TRBD1
clone_size: -
cdr3_nt: TGCGCCAGCAGCCCCGGACAGGGCATACAGCCCCAGCATTTT
cdr3_aa: CASSPGQGIQPQHF

j_call: TRBJ2-3
v_call: TRBV6-8
d_call: TRBD2
clone_size: -
cdr3_nt: TGTGCCAGTCCACTAGCGTTTGATACGCAGTATTTT
cdr3_aa: CASPLAFDTQYF

j_call: TRBJ1-3
v_call: TRBV19
d_call: -
clone_size: -
cdr3_nt: TGTGCCAGTATAACCGGGGGAAAGGGAGCTGGAAACACCATATATTTT
cdr3_aa: CASITGGKGAGNTIYF

j_call: TRBJ2-7
v_call: TRBV3-1/TRBV3-2
d_call: -
clone_size: -
cdr3_nt: TGTGCCAGCAGCCAAGGAACCCGGGGTTCCGAGCAGTACTTC
cdr3_aa: CASSQGTRGSEQYF

j_call: TRBJ2-7
v_call: TRBV11-3
d_call: TRBD2
clone_size: -
cdr3_nt: TGTGCCAGCAGCTTTAGCGGGGGGGCCCGAGAGCAGTACTTC
cdr3_aa: CASSFSGGAREQYF

j_call: TRBJ1-1
v_call: TRBV4-2
d_call: TRBD1
clone_size: -
cdr3_nt: TGTGCCAGCAGCCGGAACAGGGGCACTGAAGCTTTCTTT
cdr3_aa: CASSRNRGTEAFF

j_call: TRBJ2-7
v_call: TRBV6-2/TRBV6-3
d_call: TRBD1
clone_size: -
cdr3_nt: TGTGCCAGCAGTTACTCGTTCCGGGACAGTCCCTACGAGCAGTACTTC
cdr3_aa: CASSYSFRDSPYEQYF

j_call: TRBJ1-2
v_call: TRBV6-2/TRBV6-3
d_call: -
clone_size: -
cdr3_nt: TGTGCCAGCAGTTACGACAGTATTTATGGCTACACCTTC
cdr3_aa: CASSYDSIYGYTF

j_call: TRBJ1-1
v_call: TRBV6-5
d_call: -
clone_size: -
cdr3_nt: TGTGCCAGCAGTTACTCCCCGCTAGTGAACACTGAAGCTTTCTTT
cdr3_aa: CASSYSPLVNTEAFF

j_call: TRBJ1-2
v_call: TRBV18
d_call: -
clone_size: -
cdr3_nt: TGTGCCAGCTCACGATCGGCGACAGGCCATGGCTACACCTTC
cdr3_aa: CASSRSATGHGYTF

j_call: TRBJ1-1
v_call: TRBV5-1
d_call: -
clone_size: -
cdr3_nt: TGCGCCAGCAGCCAGGACTATAACACTGAAGCTTTCTTT
cdr3_aa: CASSQDYNTEAFF

j_call: TRBJ2-7
v_call: TRBV7-3
d_call: -
clone_size: -
cdr3_nt: TGTGCCAGCAGCTTAACGGGGGCCGGCGGGGAGCAGTACTTC
cdr3_aa: CASSLTGAGGEQYF

j_call: TRBJ1-2
v_call: TRBV7-9
d_call: -
clone_size: -
cdr3_nt: TGTGCCAGCAGCTTAGCTGGGGGGGTGATATATGGCTACACCTTC
cdr3_aa: CASSLAGGVIYGYTF

j_call: TRBJ2-7
v_call: TRBV25-1
d_call: -
clone_size: -
cdr3_nt: TGTGCCAGCAGCCTACGAAGTGGAGCCTACGAGCAGTACTTC
cdr3_aa: CASSLRSGAYEQYF

j_call: TRBJ2-2
v_call: TRBV10-2
d_call: TRBD2
clone_size: -
cdr3_nt: TGCGCCAGCGGAGGACTAGCGGGGGGGCTGGGCACCGGGGAGCTGTTTTTT
cdr3_aa: CASGGLAGGLGTGELFF

j_call: TRBJ2-7
v_call: TRBV6-5
d_call: -
clone_size: -
cdr3_nt: TGTGCCAGCAGCCCGTCGGGGACAACCAAGCAGTACTTC
cdr3_aa: CASSPSGTTKQYF

j_call: TRBJ1-2
v_call: TRBV5-1
d_call: TRBD1
clone_size: once
cdr3_nt: TGCGCCAGCAGCTTCGAATCCGGGACAGGGGGTGGCTACACCTTC
cdr3_aa: CASSFESGTGGGYTF

j_call: TRBJ2-2
v_call: TRBV4-3
d_call: TRBD2
clone_size: once
cdr3_nt: TGCGCCAGCAGCCAGGCGGGGGGCGCGAACACCGGGGAGCTGTTTTTT
cdr3_aa: CASSQAGGANTGELFF

j_call: TRBJ1-3
v_call: TRBV18
d_call: -
clone_size: -
cdr3_nt: TGTGCCAGCTCACCCGGAGAAGTAAACACCATATATTTT
cdr3_aa: CASSPGEVNTIYF

j_call: TRBJ2-3
v_call: TRBV19
d_call: -
clone_size: -
cdr3_nt: TGTGCCAGTAGTATGGGGAGGCAAGATACGCAGTATTTT
cdr3_aa: CASSMGRQDTQYF

j_call: TRBJ2-7
v_call: TRBV3-1/TRBV3-2
d_call: TRBD1
clone_size: -
cdr3_nt: TGTGCCAGCAGCCGAACAGGGGACGAGCAGTACTTC
cdr3_aa: CASSRTGDEQYF

j_call: TRBJ2-1
v_call: TRBV18
d_call: -
clone_size: -
cdr3_nt: TGTGCCAGCTCACTGGGCGATGAGCAGTTCTTC
cdr3_aa: CASSLGDEQFF

j_call: TRBJ2-1
v_call: TRBV9
d_call: TRBD2
clone_size: -
cdr3_nt: TGTGCCAGCAGCGTATGGACTAGCGGATACAATGAGCAGTTCTTC
cdr3_aa: CASSVWTSGYNEQFF

j_call: TRBJ1-5
v_call: TRBV27
d_call: -
clone_size: few
cdr3_nt: TGTGCCAGCAGTCCAAGCCTACAGAATCAGCCCCAGCATTTT
cdr3_aa: CASSPSLQNQPQHF

j_call: TRBJ1-6
v_call: TRBV5-5
d_call: -
clone_size: -
cdr3_nt: TGTGCCAGCAGCTTGGAAATGGGCGCCTATAATTCACCCCTCCACTTT
cdr3_aa: CASSLEMGAYNSPLHF

j_call: TRBJ1-2
v_call: TRBV5-4
d_call: TRBD1
clone_size: once
cdr3_nt: TGTGCCAGCAGCGACAGGGGGCGGAACTATGGCTACACCTTC
cdr3_aa: CASSDRGRNYGYTF

j_call: TRBJ2-1
v_call: TRBV9
d_call: TRBD1
clone_size: -
cdr3_nt: TGTGCCAGCAGCACACCCGGACAGGGCTACAATGAGCAGTTCTTC
cdr3_aa: CASSTPGQGYNEQFF

j_call: TRBJ2-7
v_call: TRBV11-2
d_call: -
clone_size: -
cdr3_nt: TGTGCCAGCAGCCGTCCCGGGACAGGGACTAGCTCCTACGAGCAGTACTTC
cdr3_aa: CASSRPGTGTSSYEQYF

j_call: TRBJ1-2
v_call: TRBV3-1/TRBV3-2
d_call: TRBD1
clone_size: once
cdr3_nt: TGTGCCAGCAGCGATAGGGGGCGCCCGGGCTATGGCTACACCTTC
cdr3_aa: CASSDRGRPGYGYTF

j_call: TRBJ1-1
v_call: TRBV27
d_call: TRBD1
clone_size: -
cdr3_nt: TGTGCCAGCAGACCTAATGGACAGGGCACTGAAGCTTTCTTT
cdr3_aa: CASRPNGQGTEAFF

j_call: TRBJ2-1
v_call: TRBV11-3
d_call: TRBD2
clone_size: -
cdr3_nt: TGTGCCAGCAGCCCCCAGCGGGGGGGCAACAATGAGCAGTTCTTC
cdr3_aa: CASSPQRGGNNEQFF